This TCR beta chain is drawn from a study of blood T cell repertoires in COVID-19 (dated by TCRdb to between 2020 and 2021). Turning to the overall study: Samples from collaborators originated in the United States, Italy and Spain and spanned both the acute and convalescent phases of COVID-19. The material from the prospective study consisted of cDNA or gDNA derived from T cells, B-cell-depleted T cells, or PBMCs. Subjects who had been exposed to COVID-19, were actively infected with it, or had recovered from it provided the deeply sampled blood TCRbeta repertoires that made up the dataset. The repertoires were released in a freely available public database meant as a resource for research on the immune response to SARS-CoV-2. Samples came from the ongoing ImmuneRACE study (first 160 participants) plus 1,254 subjects from 6 global collaborators. The sample metadata nearly always contained a de-identified subject ID, COVID-19 status, age in years and sex. Where available, HLA class I and class II types were obtained from metadata supplied by the sample provider rather than from assay-based typing. The full study reports these points: How much clinical and demographic metadata was included differed by source and by participant, and the metadata was provided uncurated.

TCRbeta CDR3 regions were amplified from genomic DNA using the immunoSEQ Assay, a bias-controlled multiplex PCR. The paper's data handling went like this. Within the assay, amplification of reference gene primers was used to estimate how many nucleated cells each sample contained. To quantify the absolute abundance of each unique TCRbeta CDR3 rearrangement, sequence reads were collapsed and filtered. For each sample, productive Simpson clonality was calculated as the square root of Simpson's diversity index across productive rearrangements. Sourced from immuneACCESS, this table was stored by TCRdb with only in-frame sequences that have V and J called. A share of the clones is absent; for the studies checked, an unresolved V gene accounts for under half, and the remainder has no known explanation. Clone size and the V and J calls come from that table; the DNA yielded D and trimming. The sample records 250,000 to 300,000 clones, about nine tenths of which are singletons. The ten largest clones take up 2.9% of the sample.

For this clone: The target of this receptor is not known. Base qualities were left out, and no much larger clone turns up one base away.

The germline V gene (reference sequence) gives CDR1 as SEHNR and CDR2 as FQNEAQ. Inclusive of the bounding cysteine and phenylalanine, the CDR3 is 17 residues long. Just CDR3 DNA is preserved here, 51 bases in frame from base 1. V trim: 2 bases; J trim: 1 base; unmatched bases: 4. Participants in the prospective study were enrolled through a virtual design, were aged about 18 to 89 years, and lived in 20 to 30 United States geographic areas. To assign participants to cohorts, the prospective study relied on clinical history that participants themselves reported in a screening survey and a study questionnaire. A participant counted as exposed if, within 2 weeks of entering the study, that participant had been in contact with someone who had a PCR-confirmed or clinician-diagnosed COVID-19 case. In the prospective study, mobile phlebotomists collected whole blood, serum and a nasopharyngeal or oropharyngeal swab from each participant. Additional blood draws and questionnaires over a roughly two-month period could optionally be provided by prospective study participants. Prospective study blood samples were shipped either frozen or at room temperature before DNA extraction.

The sample consisted of PBMCs or T cells enriched from blood (not recorded which). In this chain, TRBV7-9 is recombined with TRBJ2-2; a stretch of 10 junction bases matches TRBD2. The TCR was taken from a woman in her 50s who had been exposed to COVID-19. The CDR3 here reads CASSLPTSGENTGELFF. In nucleotide form, the sequence is TGTGCCAGCAGCTTACCAACTAGCGGGGAGAACACCGGGGAGCTGTTTTTT.